A single sample gave rise to the 4 T cell receptor beta chains below, sequenced in a study of naive and memory T cell subsets. Two oligonucleotides, mixed equimolar, formed the beta constant-region primer covering TRBC1 and TRBC2. Ligated cDNA was amplified by four rounds of PCR with nested alpha and beta constant-region primers and SP2. TCRdb analysed the UMI-ligation and nested PCR reads with MiXCR anew, one entry per CDR3 protein. The sample records fewer than 10,000 distinct CDR3 sequences, approximately 30% being singletons. Sequencing was carried out using CD8+ TEMRA cells from blood. Noted subset: effector memory re-expressing CD45RA, CD45RA+ CD27-. These receptors all come from a human donor in good health.

The V call is TRBV25-1, the J call TRBJ1-6, with D perhaps matching TRBD1 (5 bases). Germline V gene lookup returns CDR1 MGHDK and CDR2 SYGVNS. The CDR3 extends over 14 amino acids. Trimming cost V 8 bases and J 5 bases, with 13 bases left between them. This CDR3 reads CASGWGGNNSPLHF. The CDR3 DNA sequence: TGTGCCAGCGGTTGGGGCGGTAATAATTCACCCCTCCACTTT.

The rearrangement links TRBV6-2 or TRBV6-3 to TRBJ2-1; 8 nucleotides align to TRBD2. The CDR3 length is 16 residues. V shed 0 bases and J 1 base; nucleotides not matched to a gene: 2. Germline V gene sequence: CDR1 MNHEY, CDR2 SVGEGT. CDR3 sequence: CASSYSTGGSYNEQFF. The DNA of the CDR3 is TGTGCCAGCAGTTACTCCACGGGAGGGTCCTACAATGAGCAGTTCTTC.

The rearrangement links TRBV4-3 to TRBJ2-7; TRBD2 might be the D (7 bases). Germline V gene data show CDR1 as LGHNA and CDR2 as YSLEER. The CDR3 spans 16 residues. V was pared by 0 bases and J by 3 bases, with 15 bases between. DNA of the CDR3: TGCGCCAGCAGCCAAGAAGAGGCGGGGGCCGGCTACGAGCAGTACTTC. Amino acid sequence: CASSQEEAGAGYEQYF.

This clonotype has just a few counts. The chain carries TRBV7-9 and TRBJ1-5; D unclear. The CDR3 runs 17 residues. Trimming cost V 1 base and J 0 bases, with 13 bases left between them. The germline V gene encodes CDR1 SEHNR and CDR2 FQNEAQ (reference sequence). In DNA form, the CDR3 reads TGTGCCAGCAGCTTAGAAATACAAGGGTATAGCAATCAGCCCCAGCATTTT. Its protein is CASSLEIQGYSNQPQHF. The full variable domain, completed using reference TRBV7-9 and TRBJ1-5, is DTGVSQNPRHKITKRGQNVTFRCDPISEHNRLYWYRQTLGQGPEFLTYFQNEAQLEKSRLLSDRFSAERPKGSFSTLEIQRTEQGDSAMYLCASSLEIQGYSNQPQHFGDGTRLSIL.